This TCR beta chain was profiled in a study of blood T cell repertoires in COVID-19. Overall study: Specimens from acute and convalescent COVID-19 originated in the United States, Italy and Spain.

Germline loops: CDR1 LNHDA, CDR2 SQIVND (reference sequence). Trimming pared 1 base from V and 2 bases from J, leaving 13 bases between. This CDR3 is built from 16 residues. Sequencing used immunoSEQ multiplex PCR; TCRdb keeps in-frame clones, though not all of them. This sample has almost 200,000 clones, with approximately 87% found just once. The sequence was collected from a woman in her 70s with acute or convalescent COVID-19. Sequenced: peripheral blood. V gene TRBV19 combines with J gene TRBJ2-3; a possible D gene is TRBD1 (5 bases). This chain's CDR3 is CASSIGSGPVTDTQYF. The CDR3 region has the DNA TGTGCCAGTAGTATAGGGTCAGGGCCTGTCACAGATACGCAGTATTTT.